Detailed here is one T cell receptor (beta chain). The antigen this receptor binds is unknown. Per-nucleotide qualities are absent, and no much larger clonotype sits a single base away. This entry comes from a study of cytomegalovirus exposure and HLA in healthy donors (TCRdb year 2017). Concerning the study at large: An earlier analysis of 587 of the donors reported approximately 270 Gb of sequence data and some 100 million unique TCR beta sequences from roughly 200 million T cells. Typing coverage varied by locus: about 629-630 donors for A, B, C, DRB1 and DQB1; approximately 500 for DQA1; approximately 610 for DPA1; about 450 for DPB1. Class I and class II HLA loci were covered by the typing at four-digit resolution. The study aimed to test whether cataloging public T cell receptors could reveal signatures of past pathogen exposure. Roughly 5 DR-DQ haplotypes were handled as single units for association and clustering, since linkage in the cohort was strong. All discovery cohort repertoires had been generated on a single sequencing platform. An early release that covered more than 550 HLA-typed donors contained 250 to 350 gigabases of sequencing data and approximately 85 million unique TCR sequences. Donor age, sex, ethnicity and CMV serostatus were compiled alongside the repertoire data. The genetic ancestry cluster associated with self-reported Caucasian donors included around 76% of the roughly 400 genotyped donors. To predict cytomegalovirus infection status, the study combined high-throughput TCR immunosequencing, statistical association of individual TCRs with disease status, and machine learning. In a later genetic analysis, genome-wide SNP genotypes for about 55% of the 666 donors were used, and that subset was treated as a discovery cohort. The T cell repertoires of 670 or so subjects were profiled by immunosequencing and related to cytomegalovirus serostatus. A later analysis re-analyzed previously published TCR beta repertoires from about 730 donors and added high-resolution HLA genotyping to study TCR occurrence patterns. On average, around 200,000 unique TCR beta nucleotide sequences were sequenced per donor among about 400 genotyped donors of the cohort, with approximately 18% of those sequences being non-productive. An earlier analysis of about 620 of the donors applied high-throughput TCR beta sequencing to assess whether each TCR beta V gene segment acted as functional or pseudogenic. Besides the first cohort of 500 to 700 subjects, a separate validation cohort made up of some 110 different subjects was used. The later analysis used no new phenotypic data to find candidate immune exposures, relying instead on TCR beta sequences and their occurrence across donors.

The full study reports these points: In a later analysis, TCR association rates were found to vary across HLA loci, with the most associated TCRs seen for DRB1 alleles and the fewest for HLA-C alleles. The earlier analysis of 450 to 700 of the donors excluded roughly 16 rarely observed V segments, including chromosome 9 orphons, because counts were too low. In a later analysis, HLA-associated TCR beta chains showed more clonal expansion and lower generation probabilities than non-associated chains that were equally common. The authors suggested that the approach could potentially be generalized to other disease states and immunological phenotypes. In an earlier analysis of roughly 500 of the donors, most TCR beta V segments appeared in productive rearrangements about 87% or about 30% of the time, broadly matching IMGT annotations. Most CMV-associated TCR beta chains appeared to be HLA-restricted in a later analysis, and the HLA associations seemed to be driven largely by CMV exposure. A group of highly shared sequence variants was considered likely to be a technical artifact of the sequencing pipeline. In a later genetic analysis, fewer N-insertions in productive TCRs were reported among donors in an Asian-associated ancestry cluster than the roughly 700-donor mean. The study gave a list of 150 to 200 TCR beta chains associated with cytomegalovirus. In both the original and validation cohorts, the classifier was reported to diagnose cytomegalovirus status with high specificity and sensitivity. Because some donors lacked HLA typing at each locus, the association tests relied only on the typed subset. Only TCR beta chains were sequenced in this cohort, and the absence of alpha or paired-chain data limited detectable features. Presence/absence analyses assumed roughly uniform sequencing depth across donors, an assumption that may not hold. A further reported finding was that TCR beta sequences accurately predicted the HLA-A and HLA-B alleles for most subjects in the first cohort. A few of the identified cytomegalovirus-associated TCR beta chains were confirmed in vitro to be specific for cytomegalovirus antigens. In a later analysis, 16,951 TCR beta sequences were associated with specific HLA alleles at a false discovery rate of 0.05. Linkage disequilibrium might explain the correlated functional status among segregating V segments, but an unknown experimental factor could not be excluded. Across donors, most TCR sequences were observed very rarely, whereas some public TCRs were present in many individuals. Strong co-occurrence of HLA alleles, especially DR and DQ, made assigning TCR associations to individual alleles difficult. For the cohort, immune exposure information was limited to CMV serostatus. Some IMGT-functional V segments, including TRBV6-2 and TRBV6-3, could not be distinguished by the 87-base-pair reads and were therefore excluded. According to a later analysis, parvovirus B19, influenza, CMV and Epstein-Barr virus appeared linked to several top co-occurrence clusters. V-gene and J-gene trimming of TCR beta chains was associated with a missense DCLRE1C variant in a later genetic analysis, and the association was replicated in an independent cohort.

Receptor libraries were prepared by the immunoSEQ multiplex PCR assay. For the multiplex PCR, a mixture combining 60 forward primers for TCR Vbeta segments and 13 reverse primers for TCR Jbeta segments was used. Amplification of the CDR3 region of rearranged TCR beta genes was performed with a multiplex PCR assay on genomic DNA. On the Illumina HiSeq System, the amplified TCR beta libraries were sequenced as 87-base-pair reads. In the original analysis: In a later analysis, about 80 million unique TCR beta chains were counted across the 650 to 750 repertoires, and roughly 9.9 million of these chains were shared by at least two donors. A nearest-neighbor algorithm error-corrected the raw reads and collapsed the reads into unique sequences, merging closely related sequences to remove PCR and sequencing errors. Alignment of CDR3 sequences to IMGT reference sequences was used to assign V, D and J gene segments. For a sequence to be retained, a match of at least six nucleotides to both a V gene segment and a J gene segment was required. Rearrangements were called productive when the CDR3 lacked stop codons and stayed in frame with V and J; all others were non-productive. CDR3 was defined according to IMGT convention as the region running from the second conserved V-encoded cysteine to the conserved J-encoded phenylalanine. In an earlier analysis of approximately 590 of the donors, sequences lacking an unambiguous match to a single V gene segment were excluded. An earlier analysis of 500 to 700 of the donors classified V segments as functional when productive rearrangements were above 56.7% and as segregating when the standard deviation between donors was above 5%. A statistical classification framework was developed to diagnose cytomegalovirus status using the catalog of TCR beta chain sequences. A later analysis assigned V and J genes by comparing TCR nucleotide sequences with IMGT/GENE-DB human TR gene sequences. The TCRdist pipeline was used in a later analysis to assign CDR3 sequences and most-parsimonious VDJ recombination scenarios. In a later analysis, each TCR beta chain was defined by its CDR3 amino acid sequence together with its V-gene family, and reads without a unique V-gene family were excluded. A later analysis removed 592 highly shared, low-generation-probability nucleotide sequences to deal with suspected cross-contamination and a sequencing artifact. In a later analysis, a clonal expansion index was calculated for each public chain from normalized within-repertoire ranks of inferred template counts. In a later analysis, generation probabilities were computed using a VDJ recombination model fitted to out-of-frame rearrangements, and the results were checked against IGoR. Hypergeometric tests were used in a later analysis to score TCR-TCR, TCR-HLA and TCR-CMV co-occurrence, with a repertoire-size bias correction applied to the TCR pairs. In a later analysis, false discovery rates were estimated by permuting HLA or CMV assignments 20 times. In a later analysis, co-occurring TCRs were grouped with DBSCAN, and TCRdist sequence similarity was added when clustering was performed within HLA-allele-positive subsets. For co-occurrence clustering, repertoires with fewer than 30,000 or more than 120,000 public chains were excluded, along with 5 or 6 repertoires with anomalous nucleotide sharing. Imported from immuneACCESS, the table was reduced by TCRdb to in-frame sequences with V and J called. These copies leave out some clones; in studies compared against another copy, an unresolved V gene accounts for under half, and the cause of the remainder is not known. That table supplies the V and J calls and clone size; D and trimming were determined from the DNA. This sample comprises some 130,000 clones, roughly four fifths of them detected only once. 2.5% to 3% of the sample is taken by the ten largest.

The CDR3 numbers 16 residues from cysteine through phenylalanine. The kept DNA is CDR3 alone, 48 bases in frame from the first base. Trimming takes 1 base off V and 8 bases off J; junction bases not matched to a gene: 10. CDR1 SGHNT and CDR2 YYREEE are derived from the germline V gene (reference sequence). In total, about 650 healthy bone marrow donors made up the cohort. All cohort members were sampled while nominally healthy, although unrecorded immune exposures were likely present. The donor tested CMV seronegative, placing the donor among the 350 to 400 seronegative members of the cohort. A peripheral blood sample was provided by each donor, and peripheral blood mononuclear cells were used for TCR beta sequencing. The Qiagen DNeasy Blood Extraction Kit was used to extract genomic DNA from the blood cell samples.

The receptor was derived from a boy between 2 and 15 years old in good health and CMV-seronegative. The chain couples TRBV5-4 to TRBJ2-1; the central 9 bases match TRBD1. Material: PBMCs. The base sequence is TGTGCCAGCAGCTTGCCCCCGGGACAGGGCACCTATGAGCAGTTCTTC. This sequence encodes CASSLPPGQGTYEQFF.